What follows are 16 T cell receptor beta chains derived from one specimen sequenced in a study of graft-versus-host responses after intestinal transplantation. Using immunoSEQ multiplex PCR, the repertoire was profiled, and TCRdb retains in-frame clones only, with some absent. This sample has roughly 100,000 clones; 93% occur once, and the top ten carry around 1.2%. These receptors are not linked to any known antigen. The sample was unstimulated CD8+ T cells sorted from spleen or lymph node cells, taken before intestinal transplant. The receptors here all came from a human donor who received an intestinal transplant.

This chain connects TRBV9 to TRBJ2-1; 12 bases are a match to TRBD2. Per the germline V gene, CDR1 is SGDLS and CDR2 is YYNGEE. Trimming at V came to 3 bases and at J to 5 bases, leaving 3 bases not matched to a gene. The CDR3 consists of 15 residues. CDR3 DNA: TGTGCCAGCAGCGCTAGCGGGGGGGCGGACAATGAGCAGTTCTTC. Its translation: CASSASGGADNEQFF.

The chain joins TRBV19 to TRBJ1-2, with D possibly TRBD1 on 6 matching bases. Trimming left V 3 bases short and J 7 bases short, with 24 bases between. This CDR3 comprises 17 residues. The germline V gene encodes CDR1 LNHDA and CDR2 SQIVND (reference sequence). This CDR3 is CASSIGVGGGGSAGYTF. Written as DNA, the CDR3 is TGTGCCAGTAGTATCGGGGTAGGAGGGGGGGGGTCGGCTGGCTACACCTTC. The full variable domain, in which reference TRBV19 and TRBJ1-2 provide the parts outside the CDR3, is DGGITQSPKYLFRKEGQNVTLSCEQNLNHDAMYWYRQDPGQGLRLIYYSQIVNDFQKGDIAEGYSVSREKKESFPLTVTSAQKNPTAFYLCASSIGVGGGGSAGYTFGSGTRLTVV.

The rearrangement joins TRBV29-1 to TRBJ1-1; D is undetermined. The CDR3 sequence is 12 residues long. The germline gives CDR1 SQVTM, CDR2 ANQGSEA. V lost 0 bases, J lost 5 bases, and 7 bases lay in between. DNA of the CDR3: TGCAGCGTTGAAGATCGTGGGACTGAAGCTTTCTTT. Its protein is CSVEDRGTEAFF.

This clone appeared a single time. This chain uses TRBV5-5 with TRBJ1-2, with 8 bases aligning to TRBD1. Germline CDR1 SGHKS, CDR2 YYEKEE (reference sequence). The CDR3 runs to 15 residues. Trimming took 4 bases from V and 3 from J; bases not matched to a gene: 8. CDR3 region: CASSVGQAPHYGYTF. The CDR3 DNA is TGTGCCAGCAGCGTGGGACAGGCCCCCCACTATGGCTACACCTTC. Filled out from reference TRBV5-5 and TRBJ1-2, the complete variable domain reads DAGVTQSPTHLIKTRGQQVTLRCSPISGHKSVSWYQQVLGQGPQFIFQYYEKEERGRGNFPDRFSARQFPNYSSELNVNALLLGDSALYLCASSVGQAPHYGYTFGSGTRLTVV.

CDR3 coding DNA: TGTGCCAGCAGTGGGGGGAATGGCTACACCTTC. It codes for CASSGGNGYTF. J is TRBJ1-2 and V is TRBV7-9; D is possibly TRBD1 (5 bases). Germline CDR1 and CDR2: SEHNR and FQNEAQ (reference sequence). The CDR3 runs 11 residues. V shed 6 bases and J shed 6 bases, with 8 bases lying between them.

The rearrangement uses TRBV7-8 and TRBJ2-7; D is uncertain. CDR3 length: 12 amino acids. Trimming took 3 bases from V and 3 from J, leaving 6 bases between them. Looked up from germline, CDR1 is SGHVS and CDR2 is FQNEAQ. CDR3: CASSFHDYEQYF. For the CDR3, the DNA is TGTGCCAGCAGCTTCCACGACTACGAGCAGTACTTC. Filled out from reference TRBV7-8 and TRBJ2-7, the complete variable domain reads GAGVSQSPRYKVAKRGQDVALRCDPISGHVSLFWYQQALGQGPEFLTYFQNEAQLDKSGLPSDRFFAERPEGSVSTLKIQRTQQEDSAVYLCASSFHDYEQYFGPGTRLTVT.

J is TRBJ2-7 and V is TRBV19; the D gene is possibly TRBD1 (6 bases). The CDR3 has 14 amino acids. Germline V CDR1 and CDR2: LNHDA, SQIVND (reference sequence). The V and J ends lost 5 bases and 0 bases respectively, with 11 bases between them. The CDR3 coding sequence is TGTGCCAGTAGTCCCCAGGACAGCTCCTACGAGCAGTACTTC. Translated, it gives CASSPQDSSYEQYF.

This sequence joins TRBV10-2 and TRBJ1-2; D ambiguous. This CDR3 has 13 residues. V was shortened by 0 bases and J by 4 bases, with 6 bases between the two germline ends. The germline gives CDR1 WSHSY, CDR2 SAAADI. CDR3 protein: CASSESTAYGYTF. In nucleotides, the CDR3 is TGCGCCAGCAGTGAGTCGACGGCCTATGGCTACACCTTC.

CDR3 loop: CASSLGQGSYEQYF. The CDR3, as DNA: TGTGCCAGCAGCTTGGGACAGGGGAGCTACGAGCAGTACTTC. The chain joins TRBV5-4 to TRBJ2-7; 8 positions match TRBD1. The V and J ends lost 0 bases and 3 bases, in that order; junction bases with no gene match: 2. Germline V gives CDR1 SGHNT, CDR2 YYREEE (reference sequence). The CDR3 is 14 residues long.

The chain employs TRBV4-1 and TRBJ1-6; TRBD1 is a possible D gene (5 bases). The length of the CDR3 is 17 residues. Trimming took off 1 base at V and 0 bases at J, with 10 bases between the two ends. Germline loops: CDR1 MGHRA, CDR2 YSYEKL. Here the CDR3 DNA reads TGCGCCAGCAGCCAAGGGGGCTTGAGCTCCTATAATTCACCCCTCCACTTT. It yields the protein CASSQGGLSSYNSPLHF.

The chain combines TRBV6-1 with TRBJ1-1; D is possibly TRBD1 (5 bases). The CDR3 extends over 14 amino acids. CDR1 and CDR2 (germline): MNHNS, SASEGT. With 0 bases removed from V and 1 base from J, the gap between germline ends came to 6 bases. CDR3 amino acids: CASSEAGANTEAFF. The DNA of the CDR3 is TGTGCCAGCAGTGAAGCCGGGGCGAACACTGAAGCTTTCTTT.

The gene calls are TRBV5-6 and TRBJ2-7; tentatively, D is TRBD1 or TRBD2 (5 bases each). The germline V gene encodes CDR1 SGHDT and CDR2 YYEEEE. The CDR3 totals 11 residues. V was pared by 4 bases and J by 11 bases, with 13 bases between. The CDR3 DNA reads TGTGCCAGCAGCGGGACCGACCGGGAGTACTTC. Translating it yields CASSGTDREYF.

This chain links TRBV9 with TRBJ2-3; 8 nucleotides align to TRBD2. Germline V gene data show CDR1 as SGDLS and CDR2 as YYNGEE. The CDR3 is 16 amino acids. After removal of 3 bases from V and 1 base from J, the junction contained 7 bases not matched to a gene. The chain's CDR3 is CASSAYSGERTDTQYF. The CDR3 DNA reads as TGTGCCAGCAGCGCCTATAGCGGGGAGCGCACAGATACGCAGTATTTT.

The chain employs TRBV2 and TRBJ2-6; D is undetermined. The V end was cut by 4 bases, the J end by 2 bases, with 6 bases between. This CDR3 region has 14 residues. Germline V CDR1 and CDR2: SNHLY, FYNNEI. The CDR3 here is CASSGAPGANVLTF. CDR3 DNA: TGTGCCAGCAGTGGTGCACCTGGGGCCAACGTCCTGACTTTC.

The rearrangement links TRBV5-1 to TRBJ2-3; the D gene is possibly TRBD1 (5 bases). This CDR3 has 17 residues. Germline CDR1 is SGHRS and CDR2 is YFSETQ. V was shortened by 4 bases and J by 2 bases, with 20 bases between the two germline ends. CDR3: CASSSDPKGFNTDTQYF. The CDR3 DNA is TGCGCCAGCAGCAGTGACCCTAAGGGGTTCAACACAGATACGCAGTATTTT. The full variable domain, in which reference TRBV5-1 and TRBJ2-3 provide the parts outside the CDR3, is KAGVTQTPRYLIKTRGQQVTLSCSPISGHRSVSWYQQTPGQGLQFLFEYFSETQRNKGNFPGRFSGRQFSNSRSEMNVSTLELGDSALYLCASSSDPKGFNTDTQYFGPGTRLTVL.

This chain connects TRBV11-2 to TRBJ1-1; D remains ambiguous. With 6 bases removed from V and 2 bases from J, the gap between germline ends came to 16 bases. Per the germline V gene, CDR1 is SGHAT and CDR2 is FQNNGV. CDR3 length equals 15 residues. The CDR3 DNA reads as TGTGCCAGCAGAGGGCCGGAGGGTCAAAACACTGAAGCTTTCTTT. Amino acids: CASRGPEGQNTEAFF. The full variable domain, with the rest looked up from reference TRBV11-2 and TRBJ1-1, is EAGVAQSPRYKIIEKRQSVAFWCNPISGHATLYWYQQILGQGPKLLIQFQNNGVVDDSQLPKDRFSAERLKGVDSTLKIQPAKLEDSAVYLCASRGPEGQNTEAFFGQGTRLTVV.